The 15 T cell receptor beta chains below all came from one sample that was sequenced in a study of cytomegalovirus exposure and HLA in healthy donors. PCR used 60 Vbeta primers and 13 Jbeta primers. The data were produced by immunoSEQ multiplex PCR, yet TCRdb's version contains in-frame clones alone and is incomplete. This sample carries 220,000 or so clones, with roughly 1.2% going to the ten biggest clones. Input material: PBMCs. Receptor source: a girl aged 2-9 years in good health and CMV-seropositive.

The CDR3 loop is CASSQEAMRTGIFRLEKLFF. In DNA form, the CDR3 reads TGTGCCAGCAGCCAAGAGGCGATGAGGACAGGGATTTTCCGCCTTGAAAAACTGTTTTTT. The chain has TRBV4-2 and TRBJ1-4; the match to TRBD1 covers 8 bases. Germline values: CDR1 LGHNA, CDR2 YNFKEQ. There are 20 residues in the CDR3. Trimming at V came to 0 bases and at J to 7 bases, leaving 19 bases not matched to a gene.

The chain couples TRBV28 to TRBJ1-4; 9 nucleotides line up with TRBD1. This CDR3 comprises 12 residues. V dropped 10 bases and J dropped 7; count of bases not matched to a gene: 4. CDR1 MDHEN and CDR2 SYDVKM come from the germline V gene. The CDR3 protein is CATGTGSEKLFF. DNA for the CDR3: TGTGCCACCGGGACAGGGAGTGAAAAACTGTTTTTT.

This chain connects TRBV6-5 to TRBJ2-7; D perhaps matches TRBD1 (5 bases). CDR3 length: 12 residues. V was pared by 6 bases and J by 4 bases, with 10 bases between. CDR1 MNHEY and CDR2 SVGAGI come from the germline V gene. The CDR3 spells CASSRDRYEQYF. The CDR3 DNA sequence: TGTGCCAGCAGCCGAGACAGATACGAGCAGTACTTC.

The chain couples TRBV6-1 to TRBJ1-1, with 8 bases aligning to TRBD1. The CDR3 sequence is 15 residues long. V was pared by 4 bases and J by 1 base, with 5 bases of the junction left unmatched. Germline values: CDR1 MNHNS, CDR2 SASEGT. This CDR3 is CASSGQGFKNTEAFF. In DNA, the CDR3 is TGTGCCAGCAGTGGACAGGGGTTCAAGAACACTGAAGCTTTCTTT.

J is TRBJ2-3 and V is TRBV11-3; D unresolved. The CDR3 loop spans 13 amino acids. V shed 3 bases and J shed 2 bases, with 6 bases lying between them. In germline, CDR1 is SGHNT, CDR2 YENEEA. In nucleotides, the CDR3 is TGTGCCAGCAGCTTTCCGTCCACAGATACGCAGTATTTT. Translated, it gives CASSFPSTDTQYF.

This chain connects TRBV11-3 to TRBJ2-2; TRBD2 agrees at 14 bases. The junction had 3 bases not matched to a gene; V was cut back by 1 base and J by 5 bases. Germline V CDR1 and CDR2: SGHNT, YENEEA. This CDR3 is built from 17 residues. The CDR3 sequence is CASSLVGLAGATGELFF. The CDR3 DNA is TGTGCCAGCAGCTTAGTGGGACTAGCGGGAGCGACCGGGGAGCTGTTTTTT.

Concerning this clone itself: One end of the junction varies from germline; a read error may be responsible. The chain combines TRBV13 with TRBJ2-7, with 7 positions matching TRBD1. CDR1 and CDR2 from the germline V gene are PRHDT and FYEKMQ (reference sequence). There are 14 residues in the CDR3. CDR3 region: CASSPRQGSYERYF. CDR3 bases: TGTGCCAGCAGCCCTCGACAGGGCTCCTACGAGCGGTACTTC.

V and J are TRBV10-2 and TRBJ1-6, with 7 bases fitting TRBD1. Germline V CDR1 and CDR2: WSHSY, SAAADI. The CDR3 extends over 15 amino acids. V was pared by 2 bases and J by 7 bases, with 5 bases of the junction left unmatched. CDR3 in amino acids: CASSEPTGRNSPLHF. In DNA, the CDR3 is TGCGCCAGCAGTGAGCCGACAGGGCGCAATTCACCCCTCCACTTT.

In regard to this clone: Distinct nucleotide sequences in the sample also encode this CDR3. The genes are TRBV9 and TRBJ2-1; TRBD2 is a possible D gene (7 bases). Germline V CDR1 and CDR2: SGDLS, YYNGEE. The CDR3 sequence is 17 residues long. Trimming removed 0 bases at V and 4 bases at J, with 17 bases between. The CDR3 DNA is TGTGCCAGCAGCGTAGAGGCTGGGGGGGGGCCATACAATGAGCAGTTCTTC. It yields the protein CASSVEAGGGPYNEQFF.

The chain employs TRBV10-2 and TRBJ1-3; 9 bases align to TRBD1. This CDR3 contains 16 residues. The germline CDR1 and CDR2 sequences are WSHSY and SAAADI. Trimming cost V 1 base and J 7 bases; bases outside gene matches: 8. The CDR3 sequence is CASSEFGTGLSNTIYF. The CDR3 nucleotides read TGCGCCAGCAGTGAGTTTGGGACAGGGTTATCGAACACCATATATTTT.

V usage is TRBV2 and J usage is TRBJ1-5; a possible D gene is TRBD1 (6 bases). The CDR3 sequence is 19 residues long. With 7 bases removed from V and 4 bases from J, the gap between germline ends came to 29 bases. The germline V gene has CDR1 SNHLY and CDR2 FYNNEI. The CDR3 region is CASKYEGWEGVLANQPQHF. CDR3 sequence (DNA): TGTGCCAGCAAATATGAGGGATGGGAGGGGGTGTTAGCTAATCAGCCCCAGCATTTT.

The chain employs TRBV6-4 and TRBJ2-5; possible D gene TRBD2, 7 bases. Per the germline V gene, CDR1 is MRHNA and CDR2 is SNTAGT. This CDR3 has 16 amino acids. V was trimmed by 10 bases and J by 2 bases, leaving 23 bases between them. The CDR3 here is CATPRGGRGAQETQYF. As DNA, the CDR3 is TGTGCCACCCCGAGAGGGGGGAGGGGCGCTCAAGAGACCCAGTACTTC.

J is TRBJ1-2 and V is TRBV30, with TRBD1 identical over 9 bases. V was clipped by 7 bases and J by 4 bases; unmatched bases: 7. The V gene's germline CDR1 is GTSNPN and CDR2 SVGIG (reference sequence). The CDR3 is 13 residues long. CDR3 amino acids: CAYMWDRVYGYTF. DNA of the CDR3: TGTGCCTACATGTGGGACAGGGTCTATGGCTACACCTTC.

The V gene is TRBV19, the J gene TRBJ1-5; no clear D. This CDR3 contains 17 residues. Germline CDR1 and CDR2: LNHDA and SQIVND (reference sequence). V was trimmed by 1 base and J by 0 bases, leaving 13 bases between them. This CDR3 reads CASSIASLRVSNQPQHF. The CDR3 DNA reads as TGTGCCAGTAGTATAGCTTCCCTCCGGGTTAGCAATCAGCCCCAGCATTTT.

The rearrangement uses TRBV27 and TRBJ2-1; TRBD2 might be the D (5 bases). Trimming shortened V by 7 bases and J by 6 bases, and 13 bases separated the two germline ends. The CDR3 has 13 amino acids. Germline assignment: CDR1 MNHEY and CDR2 SMNVEV (reference sequence). CDR3 nucleotides: TGTGCCAGCAAAGGTAGACTAAGCAATGAGCAGTTCTTC. Protein sequence: CASKGRLSNEQFF.